The following is a TCR beta chain sequence with its context. Losses at the gene ends were 4 bases for V and 9 bases for J; bases not matched to a gene: 4. The CDR3 covers 14 residues. The germline V gene has CDR1 MNHNY and CDR2 SVGAGI (reference sequence). This sample was included in a study of cytomegalovirus exposure and HLA in healthy donors. On the study more broadly: About 85 million unique TCRs from HLA-typed donors were held in an early release of data.

The PCR was carried out with 60 Vbeta primers and 13 Jbeta primers. Here immunoSEQ multiplex PCR was the method, and the copy in TCRdb shows in-frame clones only, minus some. The sample lists tens of thousands of clones; almost 70% were seen once. The TCR sequence derives from a man aged 35 to 55 in good health and CMV-seropositive. Material for sequencing was PBMCs. This chain connects TRBV6-6 to TRBJ2-4, with 12 nucleotides matching TRBD1. The CDR3 DNA follows: TGTGCCAGCAGTTTCGGGACAGGGGGCGCCATTCAGTACTTC. The encoded protein is CASSFGTGGAIQYF.